The 18 T cell receptor beta chains presented below share a single source sample, sequenced in a study of CD8 T cells in ankylosing spondylitis. No antigen has been identified for these receptors. Notes on the study in general: For ankylosing spondylitis blood, a TCR beta motif of fewer than 10 highly homologous variants appeared characteristic.

Each CDR3 protein is one row after TCRdb ran MiXCR on the 5' RACE reads. The sample shows a few hundred thousand distinct CDR3 sequences, 8% of them seen only once. Specimen: blood, either unsorted or a sorted T cell fraction (not recorded which). Receptor source: a male donor with ankylosing spondylitis.

The chain couples TRBV28 to TRBJ2-2; 12 bases match TRBD2. The CDR3 consists of 18 residues. The J segment lost 6 bases and the V segment lost 1 base, leaving 9 bases of the junction unmatched. In germline, CDR1 is MDHEN, CDR2 SYDVKM. CDR3 coding DNA: TGTGCCAGCAGTTTATCCGGACTAGCGGGACGGTGGGCCGGGGAGCTGTTTTTT. The encoded protein is CASSLSGLAGRWAGELFF. The full variable domain, rest sourced from reference TRBV28 and TRBJ2-2, is DVKVTQSSRYLVKRTGEKVFLECVQDMDHENMFWYRQDPGLGLRLIYFSYDVKMKEKGDIPEGYSVSREKKERFSLILESASTNQTSMYLCASSLSGLAGRWAGELFFGEGSRLTVL.

This clonotype was counted ten times or more. The chain uses TRBV21-1 and TRBJ2-1; whether TRBD2, the table's D call, matches the DNA was not checked. TRBV21-1 constitutes a pseudogene. CDR3 size: 17 residues. The CDR3: CASSKERISEFYNEQFF. CDR3 nucleotide sequence: TGTGCCAGCAGCAAAGAGAGGATTAGCGAATTCTACAATGAGCAGTTCTTC.

CDR3 in amino acids: CSAEITGGKTQFF. The CDR3 nucleotides read TGCAGCGCTGAGATTACGGGAGGGAAGACCCAGTTCTTC. The rearrangement links TRBV29-1 to TRBJ2-5, with TRBD2 matching 8 bases. The DNA matches TRBJ2-1 better at its end, which makes the J call doubtful. The germline gives CDR1 SQVTM, CDR2 ANQGSEA. There are 13 residues in the CDR3.

This clonotype was observed at least ten times. CDR3 sequence reads: CASSFRRVTEAFF. CDR3 coding DNA: TGTGCCAGCAGCTTTCGGAGGGTGACTGAAGCTTTCTTT. The chain joins TRBV7-8 to TRBJ1-1; D is ambiguous. Trimming cost V 3 bases and J 5 bases, with 10 bases left between them. CDR1 and CDR2 from the germline V gene are SGHVS and FQNEAQ. This CDR3 spans 13 amino acids.

The chain employs TRBV11-2 and TRBJ1-5; a possible D gene is TRBD1 (5 bases). Trimming left V 2 bases short and J 3 bases short, with 11 bases between. Germline CDR1 reads SGHAT; CDR2 reads FQNNGV. The CDR3 runs to 15 residues. This CDR3 reads CASSLSSGNNQPQHF. The CDR3 nucleotides read TGTGCCAGCAGCTTAAGTTCAGGGAACAATCAGCCCCAGCATTTT.

This clonotype was seen only a few times. The chain has TRBV27 and TRBJ2-7; 9 positions agree with TRBD1. The CDR3 totals 14 residues. J gave up 3 bases and V 5 bases, and 5 bases lay outside the gene matches. Looked up from germline, CDR1 is MNHEY and CDR2 is SMNVEV (reference sequence). As DNA, the CDR3 is TGTGCCAGCAGTCCCGGGACAGGGCTCTACGAGCAGTACTTC. It yields the protein CASSPGTGLYEQYF.

This clonotype came up a few times. This chain joins TRBV21-1 and TRBJ2-6; the table's D call of TRBD1 was not tested on the DNA. TRBV21-1 constitutes a pseudogene. This CDR3 contains 16 residues. CDR3 sequence (DNA): TGTGCCAGCAGGGGACACTGGATCTCTGGGGCCAACGTCCTGACTTTC. Translated, it gives CASRGHWISGANVLTF.

This clonotype was picked up a small number of times. The rearrangement links TRBV5-6 to TRBJ1-2, with D possibly being TRBD1 (6 bases). CDR3 length: 14 amino acids. Looked up from germline, CDR1 is SGHDT and CDR2 is YYEEEE. V lost 5 bases, J lost 9 bases, and 20 bases lay in between. DNA of the CDR3: TGTGCCAGCAGTCCGACAGGCCCCACTCGGCGCTACACCTTC. Translating it yields CASSPTGPTRRYTF.

This clonotype was detected a few times. The V call is TRBV3-1, the J call TRBJ1-6; TRBD1 is a possible D gene (5 bases). The ends were cut back, 5 bases at V and 6 bases at J, with 17 bases in the middle. This CDR3 region has 16 residues. CDR1 and CDR2 (germline): LGHDT, YNNKEL (reference sequence). The CDR3 DNA is TGTGCCAGCAGCGCCCGCCAGGGTGGAGGTAATTCACCCCTCCACTTT. Translated: CASSARQGGGNSPLHF. Full variable domain (missing parts from reference TRBV3-1 and TRBJ1-6): DTAVSQTPKYLVTQMGNDKSIKCEQNLGHDTMYWYKQDSKKFLKIMFSYNNKELIINETVPNRFSPKSPDKAHLNLHINSLELGDSAVYFCASSARQGGGNSPLHFGNGTRLTVT.

This clonotype appeared many times. The CDR3 DNA follows: TGCGCCAGCAGCCAAGAGAATACAAGGGGGTATCAGCCCCAGCATTTT. The encoded protein is CASSQENTRGYQPQHF. V gene TRBV4-1 combines with J gene TRBJ1-5, with D possibly matching TRBD1 (6 bases). This CDR3 spans 16 amino acids. V was trimmed by 0 bases and J by 5 bases, leaving 14 bases between them. Germline CDR1 is MGHRA and CDR2 is YSYEKL.

This clonotype was counted at least ten times. This sequence joins TRBV10-3 and TRBJ2-2; a weak D match, TRBD1 (6 bases). Trimming removed 0 bases at V and 0 bases at J, with 17 bases between. CDR1 and CDR2 (germline): ENHRY, SYGVKD. There are 19 residues in the CDR3. CDR3: CAISESIALGTPNTGELFF. The CDR3 bases are TGTGCCATCAGTGAGTCGATAGCTCTCGGGACACCGAACACCGGGGAGCTGTTTTTT.

V gene TRBV7-2 combines with J gene TRBJ2-5, with 10 bases matching TRBD1. Per germline, CDR1 SGHTA and CDR2 FQGNSA. With V trimmed by 5 bases and J by 5 bases, 5 bases remained unmatched. The CDR3 consists of 14 residues. The CDR3 sequence: CASSNRDRGETQYF. CDR3 sequence (DNA): TGTGCCAGCAGCAACCGGGACAGGGGTGAGACCCAGTACTTC. Full variable domain (outside the CDR3, taken from reference TRBV7-2 and TRBJ2-5): GAGVSQSPSNKVTEKGKDVELRCDPISGHTALYWYRQSLGQGLEFLIYFQGNSAPDKSGLPSDRFSAERTGGSVSTLTIQRTQQEDSAVYLCASSNRDRGETQYFGPGTRLLVL.

This clonotype has just a few counts. The chain combines TRBV27 with TRBJ2-1, with D unclear. Germline V gene lookup returns CDR1 MNHEY and CDR2 SMNVEV (reference sequence). The length of the CDR3 is 13 residues. V was pared by 7 bases and J by 6 bases, with 13 bases between. CDR3 region: CASNQRPSNEQFF. The CDR3 coding sequence is TGTGCCAGCAACCAGAGACCCTCCAATGAGCAGTTCTTC.

This clonotype was counted only a few times. Here the CDR3 reads CASSVAPSGSVYEQFF. In nucleotides, the CDR3 is TGTGCCAGCAGCGTAGCACCTAGCGGGAGTGTCTATGAGCAGTTCTTC. V usage is TRBV9 and J usage is TRBJ2-1; 10 nucleotides line up with TRBD2. The V segment lost 0 bases and the J segment 8 bases; nucleotides outside the gene matches: 8. CDR3 length equals 16 residues. From germline, CDR1 is SGDLS and CDR2 YYNGEE.

V is TRBV20-1 and J is TRBJ1-1, with TRBD1 as a possible D gene (5 bases). Per germline, CDR1 DFQATT and CDR2 SNEGSKA (reference sequence). CDR3 size: 15 residues. Trimming pared 5 bases from V and 0 bases from J, leaving 16 bases between. CDR3 nucleotide sequence: TGCAGTGCTGGGGTGGACACGCTTTTGAACACTGAAGCTTTCTTT. This codes for CSAGVDTLLNTEAFF.

The V and J genes are TRBV24-1 and TRBJ2-1; 7 bases agree with TRBD1. CDR1 is KGHDR and CDR2 is SFDVKD in the germline V gene. The CDR3 runs to 14 residues. The ends lost 9 bases at V and 4 bases at J; junction bases unmatched: 8. Here the CDR3 DNA reads TGTGCCACCGGACCGGGACAGAGATACAATGAGCAGTTCTTC. Encoded protein: CATGPGQRYNEQFF.

The chain recombines TRBV12-3 or TRBV12-4 with TRBJ1-1; maybe TRBD1 (5 bases). Between the trimmed V and J ends, which lost 5 bases and 3 bases, there was a span of 10 bases. This CDR3 is 13 amino acids long. The chain's CDR3 is CASSPDSYTEAFF. Written as DNA, the CDR3 is TGTGCCAGCAGTCCCGACAGCTACACTGAAGCTTTCTTT.

The rearrangement uses TRBV5-1 and TRBJ2-7; D is perhaps TRBD2 (6 bases). The germline V and J ends were trimmed by 4 bases and 2 bases, with 13 bases remaining between them. Germline V gene lookup returns CDR1 SGHRS and CDR2 YFSETQ. This CDR3 has 14 residues. CDR3 residues: CASSQRRGTYEQYF. The CDR3 DNA is TGCGCCAGCAGCCAACGGAGGGGAACCTACGAGCAGTACTTC.